This T cell receptor (beta chain) was captured in a study of T-cell memory formation after mild COVID-19. Study context: Clusters of TCRs were largely donor specific. Overall study findings and caveats: Clones contracting over day 15 to 85 were CD4/CD8 balanced, with later expanders leaning CD4+. Some clones that responded turned up in pre-infection memory, which suggests that cross-reactive memory joined in.

The TCR alpha and TCR beta cDNA libraries, bearing sample barcodes and UMIs, were generated by 5'RACE using constant-segment primers. TCRdb processed the 5' RACE reads anew with MiXCR; each CDR3 protein has one entry. The sample has some 350,000 distinct CDR3 sequences, roughly 15% seen once. A note on this clonotype: Its antigen is not known.

The TCR comes from a man aged 18 to 30 who had mild COVID-19 (a few samples of this study predate the infection). Cell type and time point are not known. Sample: PBMCs or a T cell subset sorted from them (not recorded which).

CDR3 region: CSAYSNQETQYF. The CDR3 DNA is TGCAGTGCTTACTCGAACCAAGAGACCCAGTACTTC. The gene calls are TRBV20-1 and TRBJ2-5; D unclear. The germline V gene has CDR1 DFQATT and CDR2 SNEGSKA (reference sequence). The CDR3 consists of 12 residues. Trimming cost V 5 bases and J 0 bases, with 7 bases left between them.